This T cell receptor beta chain is from a study of T cells in Graves' hyperthyroidism and ophthalmopathy. Patients with uncontrolled infections, other autoimmune diseases, pregnancy or lactation were excluded. Diagnostic assessment was based on clinical symptoms, serum thyroxine and TRAb, thyroid ultrasound and orbital computed tomography. Source material for PBMCs was less than 12 ml fresh peripheral blood. Researchers took RNA transcripts and amplified the TCR beta CDR3 regions from them. The HTBI primer set was used in a first-round RT-PCR of the TCR CDR3. TCRdb fed the multiplex PCR reads into MiXCR, producing one record per CDR3 protein. The sample consists of about 560,000 distinct CDR3 sequences, 11% to 15% of them appearing once. The CDR3 is 15 amino acids. The germline V and J ends were trimmed by 0 bases and 1 base, with 8 bases remaining between them. Germline V CDR1 and CDR2: SGHRS, YFSETQ.

Notes on the study in general: Prediction of ophthalmopathy progression came a median about 6 months pre-onset.

Ten or more counts support this clonotype. Its antigen is not identified. V usage is TRBV5-1 and J usage is TRBJ1-3, with a possible D match to TRBD1 (5 bases). Sequencing was performed on blood. The sequence came from a woman aged 40 to 55 with Graves' hyperthyroidism. CDR3 nucleotide sequence: TGCGCCAGCAGCTTGGGGGACCTGTCTGGAAACACCATATATTTT. Translating gives CASSLGDLSGNTIYF.